A single sample is the source of the 10 T cell receptor beta chains below, sequenced in a study of blood T cell repertoires in COVID-19 (dated by TCRdb to the early 2020s). Libraries were made using the immunoSEQ multiplex PCR assay. This immuneACCESS table, as held by TCRdb, lists in-frame sequences with V and J called but not all clones. Of the missing ones, under half trace to an unresolved V gene in checked studies; the others have no known cause. The sample data list around 49,000 clones, and 65% to 90% of these were observed just once. The ten biggest clones cover roughly 2.5% of the sample. Sequences were obtained from peripheral blood. These receptors were taken from a woman aged 55-75 years with acute or convalescent COVID-19.

The chain carries TRBV6-6 and TRBJ1-2; 8 bases match TRBD1. J lost 4 bases, V lost 6 bases, and 4 bases had no gene match. The CDR3 contains 13 residues. Germline CDR1 is MNHNY and CDR2 is SVGAGI (reference sequence). CDR3 in amino acids: CASSQGQAYGYTF. The CDR3 nucleotides are TGTGCCAGCAGCCAGGGACAGGCCTATGGCTACACCTTC.

V gene TRBV6-5 combines with J gene TRBJ1-2, with D possibly being TRBD1 (5 bases). V shed 2 bases and J shed 7 bases, with 14 bases lying between them. CDR1 and CDR2 from the germline V gene are MNHEY and SVGAGI. CDR3 length: 14 amino acids. The CDR3 DNA is TGTGCCAGCAGTTACGTCCAGGGTGACTTTGGCTACACCTTC. As protein: CASSYVQGDFGYTF.

Only one count was recorded for this clone. The V and J genes are TRBV25-1 and TRBJ1-6; 7 bases match TRBD1. CDR1 is MGHDK, CDR2 SYGVNS, per germline. With 2 bases clipped from V and 10 bases from J, the junction kept 8 bases outside the gene matches. The CDR3 totals 15 residues. As DNA, the CDR3 is TGTGCCAGCAGTGAAACCCTCAACAGGGGATCACCCCTCCACTTT. Protein: CASSETLNRGSPLHF.

The V gene is TRBV6-5, the J gene TRBJ1-1; D uncertain. The CDR3 has 14 residues. Germline V CDR1 and CDR2: MNHEY, SVGAGI. Trimming took 2 bases from V and 1 from J, leaving 8 bases between them. In DNA form, the CDR3 reads TGTGCCAGCAGTTACGCTGAGGCGAACACTGAAGCTTTCTTT. Amino acids: CASSYAEANTEAFF.

The CDR3: CASSQGGGPETQYF. Written as DNA, the CDR3 is TGCGCCAGCAGCCAAGGCGGCGGGCCCGAGACCCAGTACTTC. The chain employs TRBV4-1 and TRBJ2-5; tentatively, D is TRBD2 (5 bases). Trimming left V 1 base short and J 5 bases short, with 11 bases between. Germline CDR1 reads MGHRA; CDR2 reads YSYEKL. There are 14 residues in the CDR3.

The chain recombines TRBV29-1 with TRBJ2-1; 7 nucleotides match TRBD1. Per the germline V gene, CDR1 is SQVTM and CDR2 is ANQGSEA. The CDR3 loop spans 11 amino acids. V lost 7 bases and J lost 8; bases outside the gene matches: 5. The CDR3 coding sequence is TGCAGCGACCAAACAGGGGATGAGCAGTTCTTC. This codes for CSDQTGDEQFF.

The gene calls are TRBV6-5 and TRBJ2-4; 10 bases fit TRBD1. The CDR3 consists of 16 residues. With V trimmed by 2 bases and J by 7 bases, 8 bases remained unmatched. Germline V CDR1 and CDR2: MNHEY, SVGAGI. Here the CDR3 DNA reads TGTGCCAGCAGTTACCCCGGGACAGGGGCCGGGAACATTCAGTACTTC. It specifies CASSYPGTGAGNIQYF.

The V gene is TRBV4-2, the J gene TRBJ2-1; no clear D gene. CDR1 LGHNA and CDR2 YNFKEQ come from the germline V gene. V was shortened by 4 bases and J by 8 bases, with 9 bases between the two germline ends. CDR3 length equals 12 residues. This CDR3 is CASSRSRDEQFF. As DNA, the CDR3 is TGTGCCAGCAGCCGGTCACGCGATGAGCAGTTCTTC.

The rearrangement uses TRBV7-8 and TRBJ1-1; D uncertain. V lost 2 bases to trimming and J lost 13 bases, with 20 bases between them. This CDR3 spans 14 amino acids. Germline CDR1 reads SGHVS; CDR2 reads FQNEAQ. The CDR3 nucleotides are TGTGCCAGCAGCTTAAATCTCGCAGGTAGAATTGGTTTCTTT. Its translation is CASSLNLAGRIGFF.

V gene TRBV24-1 combines with J gene TRBJ1-5; 7 positions agree with TRBD1. V lost 4 bases and J lost 3; bases outside the gene matches: 5. Germline lookup yields CDR1 KGHDR and CDR2 SFDVKD. The CDR3 sequence is 15 residues long. CDR3 in DNA: TGTGCCACCAGTGACCCGACAGGGCCCAATCAGCCCCAGCATTTT. This encodes CATSDPTGPNQPQHF.